This is a list of T cell receptor beta chains from one sample in a study of T cell changes during pregnancy in multiple sclerosis. Sequencing was performed with immunoSEQ multiplex PCR; in TCRdb, only in-frame clones are kept and a portion is missing. The sample consists of about 71,000 clones, around 94% of them appearing once. The sequences come from peripheral blood, collected in the third trimester of pregnancy. Source of these receptors: a female donor with multiple sclerosis, enrolled in a pregnancy study. The CDR3 runs from the conserved cysteine through the conserved F or W. A clone size is listed for some rows: how often the clone was seen (once, few, many), or a class if it is expanded.

CDR3aa,abundance,v_gene
CASSLLGGRGTDTQYF,.,TRBV5-1
CASSPMPSAWPEQFF,few,TRBV28
CASSYSAGLFYEQYF,.,TRBV6-5
CASIRQTNTEAFF,.,TRBV7-2
CASSSQGDPGANVLTF,.,TRBV5-1
CATSGQRRFNYGYTF,once,TRBV15
CASSPARGSTNEKLFF,.,TRBV18
CASSFRTGTGNTIYF,.,TRBV11-2
CASSLGQAGDQPQHF,once,TRBV10-1
CASSPIQGLPPGYTF,.,TRBV28
CASSRDLYQETQYF,.,TRBV5-6
CASRRAPTYEQYF,.,TRBV27
CASSQESGGRRKLFF,.,TRBV4-3
CASSSAGGSYEQYF,.,TRBV5-8
CASSVAPGTGFYEQYF,.,TRBV9
CATAGQGFYEQYF,.,TRBV2
CAMGGQEAYEQYF,once,TRBV28
CASSPSQETQYF,.,TRBV18
CASSIGQAYAYEQYF,.,TRBV19
CASSLASTGALMNTEAFF,.,TRBV5-6
CASSTLGAAHEAFF,.,TRBV6-6
CASSQWRGRALAGELFF,.,TRBV4-1
CASYEEAGDEQFF,.,TRBV7-9
CAWSAWDRDGNTIYF,.,TRBV30
CASSLSNTGELFF,.,TRBV19
CASSRGTGGQETQYF,.,TRBV18
CASSFKGTGDQYF,.,TRBV27
CASSTRLGGTGELFF,.,TRBV9
CASSETGGAKNIQYF,.,TRBV2
CASSGLAGGEQFF,.,TRBV10-1
CASRRESRETQYF,.,TRBV5-6
CASSVSVTNEKLFF,.,TRBV9
CSVRGDRGSSYNEQFF,.,TRBV29-1
CASSSLGAYGNTIYF,.,TRBV7-7
CASSDQGAIGANVLTF,.,TRBV28
CASSEEASSYNEQFF,.,TRBV2
CASSPRGLAGRDEQFF,once,TRBV18
CASSITNRGSSYEQYF,.,TRBV19
CASSLARQYLKETQYF,.,TRBV6-5
CASSSPGGEDEQYF,.,TRBV18
CASSPRGRGQETQYF,.,TRBV18
CASSIAGRLDTGELFF,once,TRBV19
CAWGDRGHYGYTF,.,TRBV30
CAISESQGRGDTQYF,.,TRBV10-3
CSVELGSLRDTQYF,.,TRBV29-1
CASSFFTGIEAFF,.,TRBV11-2
CASSLFTLAGSYSTDTQYF,.,TRBV28
CASSPAGLLAGNTIYF,.,TRBV28
CASILNGQGVTYEQYF,.,TRBV21-1
CASSLDAVSYGYTF,.,TRBV5-1
CASSGGTGRSETQYF,once,TRBV5-1
CAITTGANEQYF,once,TRBV10-3
CASSMTVNYGYTF,.,TRBV10-1
CSVGTSGSGNTIYF,.,TRBV29-1
CASSQDRGRQPQHF,once,TRBV5-4
CASSLVSSIYEQYF,.,TRBV5-1
CASRADRGELDGNQPQHF,.,TRBV27
CAISESFAGGTTDTQYF,.,TRBV10-3
CASLRGGAFTEAFF,once,TRBV28
CASSLRETSGENEQFF,.,TRBV7-8